The clone carrying this TCR beta chain was picked up a small number of times. With 4 bases clipped from V and 3 bases from J, the junction kept 4 bases outside the gene matches. Germline V gives CDR1 SGHRS, CDR2 YFSETQ. The CDR3 loop spans 14 amino acids. Version v3.0 of the immunoSEQ assay ran at survey level. The data were produced by immunoSEQ multiplex PCR, yet TCRdb's version contains in-frame clones alone and is incomplete. The sample has about 8,800 clones; about 69% are singletons. The data stem from a study of long-term antiretroviral therapy in people with HIV. This clonotype was obtained from a middle-aged man with HIV. This material consisted of unsorted PBMCs, taken 1.8 years before starting antiretroviral therapy. The V gene is TRBV5-1, the J gene TRBJ2-7; 10 nucleotides agree with TRBD2. CDR3 sequence (DNA): TGCGCCAGCAGCGTCAGCGGGGGGGGCTACGAGCAGTACTTC. It yields the protein CASSVSGGGYEQYF.